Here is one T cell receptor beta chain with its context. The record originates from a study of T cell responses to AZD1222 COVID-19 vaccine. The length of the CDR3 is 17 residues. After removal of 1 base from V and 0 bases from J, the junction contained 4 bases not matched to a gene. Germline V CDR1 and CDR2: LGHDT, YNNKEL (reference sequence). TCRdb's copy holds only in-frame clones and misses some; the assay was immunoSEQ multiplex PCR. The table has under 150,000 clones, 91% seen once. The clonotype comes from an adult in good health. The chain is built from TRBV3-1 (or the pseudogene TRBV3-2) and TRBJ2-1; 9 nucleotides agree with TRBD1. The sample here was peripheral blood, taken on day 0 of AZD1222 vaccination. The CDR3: CASSQVLGQGSYNEQFF. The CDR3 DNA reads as TGTGCCAGCAGCCAAGTATTGGGACAGGGCTCCTACAATGAGCAGTTCTTC.